Each of the 25 T cell receptor beta chains below was sequenced from the same sample in a study of blood T cell repertoires in COVID-19. TCRdb's table, derived via immunoSEQ multiplex PCR, lists solely in-frame clones and lacks some. Altogether approximately 100,000 clones are present, around 85% being singletons, with the ten largest covering about 1.8%. The sample taken for sequencing was peripheral blood. All receptors come from a woman in her seventies with active or convalescent COVID-19.

The rearrangement links TRBV9 to TRBJ2-1; 9 bases are shared with TRBD2. Germline trimming cut 4 bases from V and 5 bases from J; bases unmatched to any gene: 7. Germline CDR1 reads SGDLS; CDR2 reads YYNGEE. CDR3 length: 15 residues. The CDR3 sequence: CASSSRLADNNEQFF. For the CDR3, the DNA is TGTGCCAGCAGCTCCCGACTAGCGGATAACAATGAGCAGTTCTTC.

The gene calls are TRBV7-9 and TRBJ2-3; 10 bases match TRBD2. Germline V gives CDR1 SEHNR, CDR2 FQNEAQ (reference sequence). The CDR3 runs to 18 residues. The V segment lost 3 bases and the J segment 2 bases; nucleotides outside the gene matches: 11. CDR3: CASSFDLAGGFFTDTQYF. CDR3 nucleotide sequence: TGTGCCAGCAGCTTCGATTTAGCGGGGGGCTTCTTCACAGATACGCAGTATTTT.

The chain links TRBV2 to TRBJ2-2; 9 nucleotides match TRBD1. Germline V CDR1 and CDR2: SNHLY, FYNNEI. The CDR3 length is 15 residues. With 5 bases clipped from V and 5 bases from J, the junction kept 6 bases outside the gene matches. The CDR3 nucleotides read TGTGCCAGCAGTTTGACAGGGGGGTCTACCGGGGAGCTGTTTTTT. Protein product: CASSLTGGSTGELFF. The variable domain in full, with the rest retrieved from reference TRBV2 and TRBJ2-2, is EPEVTQTPSHQVTQMGQEVILRCVPISNHLYFYWYRQILGQKVEFLVSFYNNEISEKSEIFDDQFSVERPDGSNFTLKIRSTKLEDSAMYFCASSLTGGSTGELFFGEGSRLTVL.

The chain recombines TRBV28 with TRBJ1-2; 7 bases align to TRBD1. Germline-derived CDR1 and CDR2 are MDHEN and SYDVKM. V lost 5 bases to trimming and J lost 8 bases; unmatched junction nucleotides: 11. CDR3 length equals 14 residues. The CDR3 reads CASSIETGLGGYTF. CDR3 coding DNA: TGTGCCAGCAGTATAGAGACAGGGTTAGGAGGCTACACCTTC.

The DNA for the CDR3 is TGTGCCAGCAGCTTAGCTAGCGGGGGATACAATGAGCAGTTCTTC. Encoded protein: CASSLASGGYNEQFF. The J gene is TRBJ2-1, the V gene TRBV7-2; 9 nucleotides agree with TRBD2. The V segment lost 0 bases and the J segment 4 bases; nucleotides outside the gene matches: 1. CDR1 SGHTA and CDR2 FQGNSA come from the germline V gene. The CDR3 has 15 residues. The full variable domain, its missing parts supplied by reference TRBV7-2 and TRBJ2-1, is GAGVSQSPSNKVTEKGKDVELRCDPISGHTALYWYRQSLGQGLEFLIYFQGNSAPDKSGLPSDRFSAERTGGSVSTLTIQRTQQEDSAVYLCASSLASGGYNEQFFGPGTRLTVL.

V gene TRBV5-1 combines with J gene TRBJ2-2, with 8 bases that match TRBD2. Germline CDR1 is SGHRS and CDR2 is YFSETQ. V trimming: 6 bases; J trimming: 2 bases; junction bases outside the gene matches: 6. The CDR3 sequence is 15 residues long. The CDR3 DNA follows: TGCGCCAGCAATGGACTAGCAGAAAACACCGGGGAGCTGTTTTTT. It specifies CASNGLAENTGELFF.

The chain joins TRBV6-2 or TRBV6-3 to TRBJ2-3, with D possibly being TRBD2 (5 bases). The CDR3 has 15 amino acids. V lost 0 bases and J lost 6, with 13 bases in between. CDR1 MNHEY and CDR2 SVGEGT come from the germline V gene. The DNA for the CDR3 is TGTGCCAGCAGTTACTCGATACTAGGATTGGATACGCAGTATTTT. Its translation is CASSYSILGLDTQYF.

The chain employs TRBV2 and TRBJ2-7; D possibly corresponds to TRBD1 (5 bases). Per germline, CDR1 SNHLY and CDR2 FYNNEI. The CDR3 contains 13 residues. V lost 1 base to trimming and J lost 1 base, with 5 bases between them. CDR3 region: CASSEDRSYEQYF. DNA for the CDR3: TGTGCCAGCAGTGAAGACAGGTCCTACGAGCAGTACTTC. Full variable domain (missing parts from reference TRBV2 and TRBJ2-7): EPEVTQTPSHQVTQMGQEVILRCVPISNHLYFYWYRQILGQKVEFLVSFYNNEISEKSEIFDDQFSVERPDGSNFTLKIRSTKLEDSAMYFCASSEDRSYEQYFGPGTRLTVT.

This clone appeared a few times. The chain carries TRBV9 and TRBJ2-7; 11 bases fit TRBD2. V was clipped by 4 bases and J by 3 bases; unmatched bases: 6. Germline V gene lookup returns CDR1 SGDLS and CDR2 YYNGEE. The CDR3 consists of 15 residues. The DNA for the CDR3 is TGTGCCAGCAGCCAACTAGCGGGAGTGGGCTACGAGCAGTACTTC. Translation: CASSQLAGVGYEQYF.

The V call is TRBV7-9, the J call TRBJ2-3, with a possible D match to TRBD2 (7 bases). The CDR3 length is 18 residues. Deletions cut 1 base from V and 2 bases from J, with 19 bases between. In germline, CDR1 is SEHNR, CDR2 FQNEAQ (reference sequence). In DNA form, the CDR3 reads TGTGCCAGCAGCTTAGAGGGGGGGTCCCGTTTGAACACAGATACGCAGTATTTT. It codes for CASSLEGGSRLNTDTQYF.

The chain combines TRBV2 with TRBJ2-1; 9 positions agree with TRBD2. This CDR3 spans 16 amino acids. Germline assignment: CDR1 SNHLY and CDR2 FYNNEI. V was pared by 7 bases and J by 3 bases, with 10 bases of the junction left unmatched. The CDR3: CASKESGGLLYNEQFF. Here the CDR3 DNA reads TGTGCCAGCAAGGAGAGCGGGGGGCTACTCTACAATGAGCAGTTCTTC. The variable domain in full, completed from reference TRBV2 and TRBJ2-1, reads EPEVTQTPSHQVTQMGQEVILRCVPISNHLYFYWYRQILGQKVEFLVSFYNNEISEKSEIFDDQFSVERPDGSNFTLKIRSTKLEDSAMYFCASKESGGLLYNEQFFGPGTRLTVL.

The chain has TRBV20-1 and TRBJ1-1; D is unresolved. The V end was cut by 5 bases, the J end by 11 bases, with 9 bases between. Germline loops: CDR1 DFQATT, CDR2 SNEGSKA (reference sequence). The CDR3 is 9 residues long. This chain's CDR3 is CSAETGAFF. The CDR3 DNA reads TGCAGTGCTGAGACTGGGGCTTTCTTT.

The chain employs TRBV6-2 or TRBV6-3 and TRBJ1-5, with 10 bases fitting TRBD1. Germline CDR1 MNHEY, CDR2 SVGEGT. Losses at the gene ends were 4 bases for V and 6 bases for J; bases not matched to a gene: 3. The CDR3 length is 14 residues. CDR3 region: CASSWTGGSQPQHF. In DNA form, the CDR3 reads TGTGCCAGCAGTTGGACAGGGGGAAGTCAGCCCCAGCATTTT.

This rearrangement joins TRBV9 to TRBJ1-5, with 7 bases aligning to TRBD1. The CDR3 is 17 residues long. J was trimmed by 4 bases and V by 0 bases; bases with no gene match: 10. Germline CDR1 is SGDLS and CDR2 is YYNGEE. DNA of the CDR3: TGTGCCAGCAGCGTAGTAAGGGGGCGCCGGCCAAATCAGCCCCAGCATTTT. This codes for CASSVVRGRRPNQPQHF.

This chain links TRBV7-2 with TRBJ1-6; D call uncertain. Deletions cut 1 base from V and 2 bases from J, with 6 bases between. This CDR3 has 15 residues. Germline CDR1 SGHTA, CDR2 FQGNSA. CDR3 sequence reads: CASSLDQTYNSPLHF. CDR3 in DNA: TGTGCCAGCAGCTTAGACCAGACCTATAATTCACCCCTCCACTTT. The full variable domain, in which reference TRBV7-2 and TRBJ1-6 provide the parts outside the CDR3, is GAGVSQSPSNKVTEKGKDVELRCDPISGHTALYWYRQSLGQGLEFLIYFQGNSAPDKSGLPSDRFSAERTGGSVSTLTIQRTQQEDSAVYLCASSLDQTYNSPLHFGNGTRLTVT.

The chain recombines TRBV9 with TRBJ2-7; 10 bases are shared with TRBD2. The V segment lost 3 bases and the J segment 5 bases; nucleotides outside the gene matches: 5. The CDR3 has 14 amino acids. In germline, CDR1 is SGDLS, CDR2 YYNGEE. In DNA, the CDR3 is TGTGCCAGCAGCGCAACCGGGACTAGCGACGAGCAGTACTTC. Its protein product is CASSATGTSDEQYF.

The chain recombines TRBV6-5 with TRBJ1-2, with a weak D call TRBD1 (6 bases). Per the germline V gene, CDR1 is MNHEY and CDR2 is SVGAGI. The V end was cut by 4 bases, the J end by 4 bases, with 16 bases between. CDR3 length equals 15 residues. CDR3 amino acids: CASSLGTKIGYGYTF. The CDR3 coding sequence is TGTGCCAGCAGTTTGGGGACAAAAATTGGCTATGGCTACACCTTC.

The J gene is TRBJ2-1, the V gene TRBV11-2; tentatively, D is TRBD1 (6 bases). Germline lookup yields CDR1 SGHAT and CDR2 FQNNGV. This CDR3 comprises 15 residues. The V end lost 5 bases, the J end lost 4 bases, and 15 bases lay between the germline ends. The CDR3 nucleotides read TGTGCCAGCAGCCCCGACAGGCAGCGTTACAATGAGCAGTTCTTC. It encodes CASSPDRQRYNEQFF. Full variable domain (missing parts from reference TRBV11-2 and TRBJ2-1): EAGVAQSPRYKIIEKRQSVAFWCNPISGHATLYWYQQILGQGPKLLIQFQNNGVVDDSQLPKDRFSAERLKGVDSTLKIQPAKLEDSAVYLCASSPDRQRYNEQFFGPGTRLTVL.

The chain recombines TRBV5-6 with TRBJ2-7; 9 bases map to TRBD1. Germline-derived CDR1 and CDR2 are SGHDT and YYEEEE. The length of the CDR3 is 15 residues. J lost 4 bases, V lost 4 bases, and 9 bases had no gene match. The CDR3 loop is CASSRTGGFEYEQYF. The CDR3 DNA follows: TGTGCCAGCAGCCGTACAGGGGGCTTTGAGTACGAGCAGTACTTC.

The chain couples TRBV30 to TRBJ1-2, with a tentative D call TRBD1 (5 bases). The CDR3 totals 13 residues. CDR1 and CDR2 (germline): GTSNPN, SVGIG (reference sequence). Trimming removed 3 bases at V and 2 bases at J, with 10 bases between. The CDR3: CAWRYGGNYGYTF. CDR3 DNA: TGTGCCTGGAGGTACGGGGGAAACTATGGCTACACCTTC.

The rearrangement links TRBV2 to TRBJ1-2, with D tentatively TRBD1 (5 bases). The length of the CDR3 is 14 residues. Trimming took 4 bases from V and 2 from J, leaving 11 bases between them. The germline V gene has CDR1 SNHLY and CDR2 FYNNEI. CDR3 region: CASSVDSGNYGYTF. The DNA of the CDR3 is TGTGCCAGCAGTGTCGACAGTGGCAACTATGGCTACACCTTC. Using reference TRBV2 and TRBJ1-2 for the parts outside the CDR3, the full variable domain is EPEVTQTPSHQVTQMGQEVILRCVPISNHLYFYWYRQILGQKVEFLVSFYNNEISEKSEIFDDQFSVERPDGSNFTLKIRSTKLEDSAMYFCASSVDSGNYGYTFGSGTRLTVV.

The genes are TRBV29-1 and TRBJ1-1; no reliable D call. CDR1 is SQVTM, CDR2 ANQGSEA, per germline. V was trimmed by 4 bases and J by 1 base, leaving 7 bases between them. The CDR3 covers 12 residues. CDR3 sequence: CSVVVKNTEAFF. DNA of the CDR3: TGCAGCGTTGTCGTAAAGAACACTGAAGCTTTCTTT.

The chain uses TRBV12-3 or TRBV12-4 and TRBJ2-7, with 9 nucleotides matching TRBD1. After removal of 6 bases from V and 6 bases from J, the junction contained 6 bases not matched to a gene. The CDR3 is 13 amino acids. DNA for the CDR3: TGTGCCAGCAGCCCCGGGACAGGGAGCGAGCAGTACTTC. Translation gives CASSPGTGSEQYF.

A single count supports this clone. This chain joins TRBV7-8 and TRBJ1-5; TRBD1 matches 8 bases. CDR3 length: 17 residues. With V trimmed by 5 bases and J by 7 bases, 16 bases remained unmatched. Germline values: CDR1 SGHVS, CDR2 FQNEAQ. CDR3 sequence reads: CASSPIAFTGGRQPQHF. The CDR3 nucleotides read TGTGCCAGCAGCCCTATAGCATTCACAGGGGGAAGACAGCCCCAGCATTTT.

For this clone: Sequence at one end of the junction differs from germline and may be a read error. The CDR3 nucleotides are TGTGCTAGCAGCCGCTCCGGACAGGGCCCCCAAGAGACCCAGTACTTC. This translates into CASSRSGQGPQETQYF. The V gene is TRBV7-7, the J gene TRBJ2-5; TRBD1 matches 8 bases. Germline CDR1 reads SSHAT; CDR2 reads FNYEAQ (reference sequence). This CDR3 contains 16 residues.